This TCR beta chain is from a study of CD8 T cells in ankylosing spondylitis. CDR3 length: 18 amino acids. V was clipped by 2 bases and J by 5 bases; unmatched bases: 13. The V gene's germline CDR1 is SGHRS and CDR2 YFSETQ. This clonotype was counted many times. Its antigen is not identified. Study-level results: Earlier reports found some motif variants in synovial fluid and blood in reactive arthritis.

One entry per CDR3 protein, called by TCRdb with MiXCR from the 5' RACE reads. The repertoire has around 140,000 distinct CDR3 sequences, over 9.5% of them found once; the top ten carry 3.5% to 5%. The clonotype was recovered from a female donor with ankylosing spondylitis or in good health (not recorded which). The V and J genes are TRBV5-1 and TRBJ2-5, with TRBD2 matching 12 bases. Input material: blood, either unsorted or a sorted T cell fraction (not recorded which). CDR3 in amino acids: CASSLDLTSGRREETQYF. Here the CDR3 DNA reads TGCGCCAGCAGCTTAGACTTGACTAGCGGGAGACGGGAGGAGACCCAGTACTTC.